The 9 T cell receptor beta chains below come from one sample, sequenced in a study of response to subunit inactivated influenza vaccine. TCRdb ran MiXCR on the RT-PCR reads and lists one entry per CDR3 protein. This table holds some 550,000 distinct CDR3 sequences, 20% to 25% found once. These sequences were also reported in another study, on T cells expressing NK-cell markers. From that paper: The authors made TCR beta cDNA libraries by 5'RACE template switching. This switching added a universal primer site and UMIs.

Sequences were derived from CD4+ T cells sorted from PBMCs, sampled 11 to 12 days after vaccination. These receptors were obtained from a man over 45 who received an inactivated influenza vaccine.

This clonotype was seen only a few times. The chain links TRBV6-1 to TRBJ1-5; D remains unclear. Deletions cut 7 bases from V and 0 bases from J, with 10 bases between. The CDR3 covers 14 residues. Germline V gene sequence: CDR1 MNHNS, CDR2 SASEGT. In DNA, the CDR3 is TGTGCCAGCACCGGCGGGTATAGCAATCAGCCCCAGCATTTT. Its translation is CASTGGYSNQPQHF.

This clonotype was seen a few times. The V gene is TRBV20-1, the J gene TRBJ2-1, with 9 bases that match TRBD2. V dropped 6 bases and J dropped 7; count of bases not matched to a gene: 13. The CDR3 spans 15 residues. Germline V gives CDR1 DFQATT, CDR2 SNEGSKA (reference sequence). The CDR3 here is CSADSTSGSLNEQFF. The CDR3 DNA reads as TGCAGTGCCGACTCTACTAGCGGGTCCTTAAATGAGCAGTTCTTC.

This clonotype turned up a few times. The V and J genes are TRBV20-1 and TRBJ2-5; 8 bases are shared with TRBD1. CDR3 length: 12 amino acids. CDR1 is DFQATT and CDR2 is SNEGSKA in the germline V gene (reference sequence). V shed 6 bases and J 6 bases; nucleotides not matched to a gene: 6. The DNA for the CDR3 is TGCAGTGCAAGGGACAGGCAACAGACCCAGTACTTC. Encoded protein: CSARDRQQTQYF.

This clonotype was detected a few times. This chain joins TRBV12-3 or TRBV12-4 and TRBJ2-5; D unresolved. The CDR3 has 12 residues. V was pared by 7 bases and J by 2 bases, with 8 bases between. CDR3 sequence: CASMFGQETQYF. In DNA form, the CDR3 reads TGTGCCAGCATGTTTGGGCAAGAGACCCAGTACTTC.

This clonotype has more than one count but fewer than ten. This chain uses TRBV5-1 with TRBJ2-3; 10 nucleotides match TRBD2. With 2 bases clipped from V and 6 bases from J, the junction kept 3 bases outside the gene matches. The CDR3 totals 14 residues. The germline CDR1 and CDR2 sequences are SGHRS and YFSETQ. CDR3 in amino acids: CASSFSGRPDTQYF. The CDR3 DNA sequence: TGCGCCAGCAGCTTTAGCGGGAGGCCGGATACGCAGTATTTT.

The gene calls are TRBV20-1 and TRBJ1-6; D remains ambiguous. Germline V gene data show CDR1 as DFQATT and CDR2 as SNEGSKA (reference sequence). This CDR3 has 15 residues. Between the trimmed V and J ends, which lost 5 bases and 9 bases, there was a span of 20 bases. In DNA form, the CDR3 reads TGCAGTGCTCCCTACTCCCGGGGAGCGGGTTCACCCCTCCACTTT. The encoded protein is CSAPYSRGAGSPLHF.

V gene TRBV18 combines with J gene TRBJ2-5; no clear D. V lost 3 bases to trimming and J lost 2 bases, with 10 bases between them. The CDR3 is 14 amino acids. From germline, CDR1 is KGHSH and CDR2 LQKENI. In DNA, the CDR3 is TGTGCCAGCTCACCTATGTACCGGCAAGAGACCCAGTACTTC. Translation: CASSPMYRQETQYF.

V is TRBV10-1 and J is TRBJ2-5; 11 bases match TRBD2. CDR1 WNHNN and CDR2 SYGVQD come from the germline V gene (reference sequence). The junction had 9 bases not matched to a gene; V was cut back by 4 bases and J by 5 bases. The CDR3 runs 16 residues. The CDR3 sequence is CASSGAGTSGTETQYF. In nucleotides, the CDR3 is TGCGCCAGCAGTGGGGCCGGGACTAGCGGCACGGAGACCCAGTACTTC.

The chain has TRBV15 and TRBJ2-3; D may be TRBD1 or TRBD2 (6 bases each). Per the germline V gene, CDR1 is LNHNV and CDR2 is YYDKDF (reference sequence). The CDR3 extends over 14 amino acids. V was trimmed by 7 bases and J by 11 bases, leaving 22 bases between them. The DNA of the CDR3 is TGTGCCACCACCGGGGACATAGGTTTCGGGAGGCAGTATTTT. As protein: CATTGDIGFGRQYF. The full variable domain, in which reference TRBV15 and TRBJ2-3 provide the parts outside the CDR3, is DAMVIQNPRYQVTQFGKPVTLSCSQTLNHNVMYWYQQKSSQAPKLLFHYYDKDFNNEADTPDNFQSRRPNTSFCFLDIRSPGLGDTAMYLCATTGDIGFGRQYFGPGTRLTVL.